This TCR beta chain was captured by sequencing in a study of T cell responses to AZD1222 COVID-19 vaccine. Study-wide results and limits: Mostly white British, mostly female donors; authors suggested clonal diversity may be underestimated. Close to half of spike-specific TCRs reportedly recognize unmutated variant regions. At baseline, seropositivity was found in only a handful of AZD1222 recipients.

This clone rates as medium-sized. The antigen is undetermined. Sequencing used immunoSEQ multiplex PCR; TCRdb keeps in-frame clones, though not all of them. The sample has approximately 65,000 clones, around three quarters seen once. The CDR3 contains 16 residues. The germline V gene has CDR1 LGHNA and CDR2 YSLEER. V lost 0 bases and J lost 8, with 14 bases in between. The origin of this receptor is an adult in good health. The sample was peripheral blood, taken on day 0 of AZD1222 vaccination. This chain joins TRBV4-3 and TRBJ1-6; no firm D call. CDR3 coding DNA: TGCGCCAGCAGCCAAGAAATCGTGCAAATCGATTCACCCCTCCACTTT. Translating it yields CASSQEIVQIDSPLHF.